This T cell receptor (beta chain) was recovered during a study of control samples from healthy donors and cancer patients (dated by TCRdb to 2020 to 2022). As concerns this clone: Its antigen is not yet known. No per-base quality is available; no much larger clone lies one base away.

The germline V gene sets CDR1 to SQVTM and CDR2 to ANQGSEA. Trimming costs V 6 bases and J 9 bases, and their ends lie 15 bases apart. Its CDR3 holds 11 amino acids, cysteine through phenylalanine. Only CDR3 DNA remains: 33 bases, in frame from the first base. Libraries were constructed by the immunoSEQ multiplex PCR assay. Entries here come from immuneACCESS through TCRdb and include only in-frame sequences with V and J called. Some clones fail to appear in such tables; in the studies checked, an unresolved V gene covers under half of the shortfall, and the cause of the remainder is unknown. In all, the sample holds about 140,000 clones, and approximately 92% of those were seen once. Clones ranked in the top ten supply roughly 12% of the sample.

The rearranged segments are TRBV29-1 and TRBJ2-7, and the D gene may be TRBD1, 6 bases matching. Sequencing used blood. This TCR derives from a man between 25 and 39 years old in good health. The DNA is as follows: TGCAGCGTAGCTACAGGGAATGTGCAGTACTTC. Its protein product is CSVATGNVQYF.